This TCR beta chain was obtained from a study of blood T cells in healthy people across ages (dated by TCRdb to about 2015). For context, the study as a whole: In model experiments, template switching captured roughly one uniquely barcoded TCR beta cDNA molecule for every two T cells. The study analyzed two additional independent replicas of 1 million unique cDNA reads from the same blood draw for two donors, one aged 18 to 29 and one aged 80 or older. The donors were divided into four age groups: young (average around 17 years), middle-aged (about 41), aged (about 60) and long-lived (roughly 82). To avoid experimental bias, donors of different ages were randomly spread across the sequencing lanes. The study measured age-related changes in TCR beta repertoire diversity using deep sequencing normalized with unique cDNA molecular identifiers. The research as a whole found: Because donor CMV infection status was unknown, age-related changes in expanded clonotypes were potentially confounded. Compared with the aged group, the long-lived group had more naive CD4+ T cells, fewer expanded clones and increased TCR diversity, suggesting age selection. Since profiling was done on bulk unsorted PBMCs, naive and antigen-experienced compartments could not be conclusively compared. Estimates of total diversity based on one million sequenced T cells were regarded as lower bounds and as underestimates. There was a strong correlation between observed TCR beta diversity and the percentage of naive T cells measured by flow cytometry. As age increased, observed TCR beta diversity per million T cells dropped in a roughly linear way, and a significant reduction was already evident by age about 40.

Systemically healthy Caucasian individuals from Russia, 35 to 50 in total and aged 6 to 90 years, were included as donors. Around 10 milliliters of peripheral blood were drawn from each donor into EDTA-treated Vacutainer tubes. Ficoll-Paque density-gradient centrifugation was used to isolate PBMCs, with at least 7 million obtained per sample. Total RNA, at least 5 micrograms per sample, was extracted from PBMCs with Trizol reagent. For every donor, flow cytometry on a PBMC aliquot measured the percentage of naive CD45RAhigh/CD27high T cells. The library was generated by 5' RACE. Instrument on record: Illumina HiSeq 2500. A second PCR of roughly 7 to 11 cycles was performed with a sample-barcoded 5' primer and a J-beta primer mix. A unique molecular identifier was introduced onto each TCR beta cDNA molecule by a template-switch 5' adaptor carrying 12 random nucleotides. Each sample yielded at least 3 million CDR3-containing paired-end reads. The Mint cDNA synthesis kit, primed by a TRBC-specific oligonucleotide, was used to synthesize first-strand cDNA from all RNA. Following uracil-DNA glycosylase treatment, a first 18-cycle PCR with universal primers M1SS and BC2_uni_R was performed on all cDNA. As for how the authors treated the data: For normalization, 1 million high-quality reads, each with a distinct molecular identifier, were randomly selected from each sample. Reads sharing molecular identifiers were discarded rather than binned into consensus sequences. CDR3 identification, clonotype clustering and error correction used MiTCR with a Q25 quality threshold and the strictest error-elimination algorithm. Lower-bound total TCR beta diversity was estimated with a nonparametric unseen species model using Euler transformation. The public reads were run again by TCRdb, first through fastp at Q25 and then through MiXCR, and only productive beta chains were kept. Duplicate CDR3 protein sequences are folded into a single record with the most common DNA and genes. None of the V and J calls come from the authors' own analysis; TCRdb made them. This sample has approximately 1,100,000 distinct CDR3 sequences in its table, and under 55% of those were observed once. In total, the top ten clones hold approximately 19% of the sample.

About this clonotype: The specificity of this receptor is unknown. No quality values exist for individual bases; no much larger clone is one base distant.

CDR1 and CDR2 (LGHDT, YNNKEL) derive from the germline V gene (reference sequence). V is cut by 2 bases and J by 5 bases, and the space between the germline ends is 15 bases. The CDR3 measures 15 amino acids from cysteine to phenylalanine. Kept here is only the CDR3 DNA, which spans 45 bases and is read in frame from base 1. The receptor's source is a woman between 55 and 75 years old in good health. The chain was built from TRBV3-1 and TRBJ2-5, and TRBD1 may be the D gene, going by 6 matching bases. Sequenced: blood. The bases are TGTGCCAGCAGCCAAATGGGGGCGCGTCGTGAGACCCAGTACTTC. Translated, this is CASSQMGARRETQYF.